This TCR beta chain emerged from a study of cytomegalovirus exposure and HLA in healthy donors. Primers: 60 Vbeta forward and 13 Jbeta reverse. Generated by immunoSEQ multiplex PCR, the TCRdb table keeps only in-frame clones and is missing some. The profile shows 100,000 or so clones, 74% of them singletons. Findings and caveats of the study: According to reports, the classifier identified cytomegalovirus status with high specificity and sensitivity. A later analysis linked a missense DCLRE1C variant to TCR beta V- and J-gene trimming.

This CDR3 comprises 15 residues. Germline CDR1 LNHDA, CDR2 SQIVND (reference sequence). Trimming took off 6 bases at V and 6 bases at J, with 15 bases between the two ends. Concerning this clone itself: Its antigen remains unknown.

Material for sequencing was PBMCs. The chain recombines TRBV19 with TRBJ1-6; no clear D. This TCR came from a man aged 50 to 59 in good health and CMV-seropositive. The DNA for the CDR3 is TGTGCCAGTAGCCCCAGAGGCTTTTCTAATTCACCCCTCCACTTT. This encodes CASSPRGFSNSPLHF. Supplemented by reference TRBV19 and TRBJ1-6, the full variable domain reads DGGITQSPKYLFRKEGQNVTLSCEQNLNHDAMYWYRQDPGQGLRLIYYSQIVNDFQKGDIAEGYSVSREKKESFPLTVTSAQKNPTAFYLCASSPRGFSNSPLHFGNGTRLTVT.